These 10 T cell receptor beta chains were all obtained from the same sample, sequenced in a study of memory CD4+ T cells and cytomegalovirus serostatus. Sequenced by immunoSEQ multiplex PCR; TCRdb stores in-frame clones only, minus some. The data contain about 92,000 clones, 75% to 85% of them singletons. Single viable CD3+CD4+CD8-CD45RO+ cells were sorted as the memory CD4+ T cells. The sequenced sample was memory CD4+ T cells from blood. Receptors were obtained from an adult in good health and CMV-seropositive.

The chain recombines TRBV5-1 with TRBJ2-2; TRBD1 aligns across 8 bases. Trimming at V came to 5 bases and at J to 7 bases, leaving 10 bases not matched to a gene. This CDR3 has 15 residues. CDR1 is SGHRS and CDR2 is YFSETQ in the germline V gene. The CDR3 loop reads CASSSAGGTGGELFF. DNA for the CDR3: TGCGCCAGCAGTTCGGCAGGGGGCACAGGCGGGGAGCTGTTTTTT.

The rearrangement links TRBV9 to TRBJ2-3, with 12 bases matching TRBD2. Germline CDR1 SGDLS, CDR2 YYNGEE. Germline trimming cut 2 bases from V and 2 bases from J; bases unmatched to any gene: 9. This CDR3 has 18 amino acids. CDR3 region: CASSVSTGLAGYTDTQYF. The CDR3 DNA reads TGTGCCAGCAGCGTTAGCACGGGACTAGCGGGTTACACAGATACGCAGTATTTT. The entire variable domain, with the rest obtained from reference TRBV9 and TRBJ2-3, is as follows: DSGVTQTPKHLITATGQRVTLRCSPRSGDLSVYWYQQSLDQGLQFLIQYYNGEERAKGNILERFSAQQFPDLHSELNLSSLELGDSALYFCASSVSTGLAGYTDTQYFGPGTRLTVL.

The CDR3 sequence is CASSLARVAADQETQYF. The CDR3 DNA sequence: TGTGCCAGCAGCTTAGCTCGGGTAGCGGCCGACCAAGAGACCCAGTACTTC. The V gene is TRBV7-9, the J gene TRBJ2-5; possibly TRBD2 for D (6 bases). CDR1 is SEHNR, CDR2 FQNEAQ, per germline (reference sequence). The CDR3 contains 17 residues. The germline V and J ends were trimmed by 0 bases and 0 bases, with 14 bases remaining between them. The full variable domain, in which reference TRBV7-9 and TRBJ2-5 provide the parts outside the CDR3, is DTGVSQNPRHKITKRGQNVTFRCDPISEHNRLYWYRQTLGQGPEFLTYFQNEAQLEKSRLLSDRFSAERPKGSFSTLEIQRTEQGDSAMYLCASSLARVAADQETQYFGPGTRLLVL.

The chain uses TRBV7-2 and TRBJ1-2; D possibly corresponds to TRBD1 (5 bases). Germline assignment: CDR1 SGHTA and CDR2 FQGNSA. V lost 5 bases to trimming and J lost 4 bases, with 17 bases between them. This CDR3 is 15 amino acids long. CDR3 nucleotide sequence: TGTGCCAGCAGCCAGAACATGGGGGTCGCCTATGGCTACACCTTC. Translation: CASSQNMGVAYGYTF.

CDR3 in amino acids: CASSLAGTSGTYEQYF. The CDR3 region has the DNA TGTGCCAGCAGCTTGGCGGGGACTAGCGGGACCTACGAGCAGTACTTC. The chain couples TRBV5-6 to TRBJ2-7, with 13 bases aligning to TRBD2. The CDR3 length is 16 residues. Germline V gene sequence: CDR1 SGHDT, CDR2 YYEEEE. V lost 0 bases to trimming and J lost 2 bases; unmatched junction nucleotides: 2.

The J gene is TRBJ1-2, the V gene TRBV7-9, with 7 positions matching TRBD1. This CDR3 comprises 14 residues. Germline V gene sequence: CDR1 SEHNR, CDR2 FQNEAQ (reference sequence). With V trimmed by 2 bases and J by 6 bases, 6 bases remained unmatched. The DNA of the CDR3 is TGTGCCAGCAGCTTATCGACAGGGATAAATGGCTACACCTTC. Amino acids: CASSLSTGINGYTF.

This clone was observed once. The chain couples TRBV7-6 to TRBJ2-5; D tentatively fits TRBD1 or TRBD2 (5 bases each). Trimming removed 5 bases from V and 9 bases from J, with 22 bases in between. Germline V lookup: CDR1 SGHVS, CDR2 FNYEAQ. The CDR3 has 15 amino acids. CDR3 protein: CASSPSSAVMGAQYF. As DNA, the CDR3 is TGTGCCAGCAGCCCCTCATCGGCTGTCATGGGGGCCCAGTACTTC.

V gene TRBV6-5 combines with J gene TRBJ1-2; 9 bases match TRBD1. The CDR3 contains 14 residues. The J segment lost 4 bases and the V segment lost 5 bases, leaving 5 bases of the junction unmatched. Germline CDR1 and CDR2: MNHEY and SVGAGI. CDR3 sequence reads: CASSGDRDGYGYTF. The CDR3 DNA sequence: TGTGCCAGCAGTGGGGACAGGGATGGCTATGGCTACACCTTC.

The chain links TRBV7-9 to TRBJ2-7, with D tentatively TRBD1 or TRBD2 (6 bases each). CDR3 length: 13 amino acids. Germline loops: CDR1 SEHNR, CDR2 FQNEAQ (reference sequence). V was clipped by 1 base and J by 6 bases, with 10 bases between them. CDR3 coding DNA: TGTGCCAGCAGCTTAGTACAGGGAGGCGAGCAGTACTTC. Its protein product is CASSLVQGGEQYF.

The chain employs TRBV10-3 and TRBJ1-2, with D unresolved. Germline values: CDR1 ENHRY, CDR2 SYGVKD. The germline V and J ends were trimmed by 2 bases and 4 bases, with 5 bases remaining between them. The length of the CDR3 is 12 residues. The CDR3 here is CAISEGSYGYTF. The CDR3 bases are TGTGCCATCAGTGAGGGTTCCTATGGCTACACCTTC.